The 31 T cell receptor beta chains below come from one sample, sequenced in a study of tumor-infiltrating lymphocytes in primary liver carcinoma. The template, approximately 500 ng total RNA, yielded TCR beta cDNA made with a constant-region primer. Researchers made the TCR beta libraries by running three nested multiplex PCR rounds with slightly modified ARM-PCR. The first two PCR rounds used TRBV1-TRBV30 primers with a Cbeta primer, nine to eleven cycles each. Using its own MiXCR run on the multiplex PCR reads, TCRdb lists one record per CDR3 protein. The repertoire has some 190,000 distinct CDR3 sequences, 50% to 75% of them found once; the top ten carry less than 75%. Unsorted whole blood yielded the blood RNA, and germline DNA was also extracted. Material: peripheral blood. These receptors were obtained from a man aged 35 to 55 with primary liver carcinoma and hepatitis B virus infection.

The chain employs TRBV4-1 and TRBJ1-5; 11 positions agree with TRBD1. The CDR3 is 19 amino acids. With V trimmed by 3 bases and J by 11 bases, 21 bases remained unmatched. Germline CDR1 and CDR2: MGHRA and YSYEKL. The CDR3 bases are TGCGCCAGCAGCCACCGGGCCTTATCCGGGACAGGGGGACTAAAGGCCCAGCATTTT. Residues: CASSHRALSGTGGLKAQHF.

The genes are TRBV10-3 and TRBJ1-3; D remains ambiguous. From germline, CDR1 is ENHRY and CDR2 SYGVKD. The CDR3 is 14 amino acids. Trimming removed 3 bases from V and 0 bases from J, with 6 bases in between. CDR3 sequence reads: CAISEPLSGNTIYF. The CDR3, as DNA: TGTGCCATCAGTGAACCTCTCTCTGGAAACACCATATATTTT.

This chain joins TRBV6-1 and TRBJ1-1, with a weak D call TRBD1 (5 bases). Germline V CDR1 and CDR2: MNHNS, SASEGT. The CDR3 is made up of 14 amino acids. Trimming cost V 6 bases and J 6 bases, with 17 bases left between them. The DNA of the CDR3 is TGTGCCAGCAGCGGGGGGTCCTCCGCTCCTGAAGCTTTCTTT. Protein product: CASSGGSSAPEAFF.

With respect to this clonotype: At one end the junction does not follow the germline gene, possibly because of a read error. The rearrangement joins TRBV11-2 to TRBJ2-1, with TRBD2 identical over 13 bases. This CDR3 has 15 residues. Looked up from germline, CDR1 is SGHAT and CDR2 is FQNNGV. The DNA of the CDR3 is TGTGCCAACAGCTTAGCACTAGCGGGAGGGGATGAACAGTTCTTC. Residues: CANSLALAGGDEQFF.

The chain employs TRBV11-2 and TRBJ2-7, with D perhaps TRBD2 (5 bases). V shed 2 bases and J shed 9 bases, with 14 bases lying between them. There are 13 residues in the CDR3. CDR1 and CDR2 (germline): SGHAT, FQNNGV. Here the CDR3 reads CASSLSELASQYF. DNA of the CDR3: TGTGCCAGCAGCTTAAGTGAGCTAGCCTCGCAGTACTTC. Based on the CDR3 plus reference TRBV11-2 and TRBJ2-7, the full variable domain is EAGVAQSPRYKIIEKRQSVAFWCNPISGHATLYWYQQILGQGPKLLIQFQNNGVVDDSQLPKDRFSAERLKGVDSTLKIQPAKLEDSAVYLCASSLSELASQYFGPGTRLTVT.

This clonotype was seen repeatedly, ten times or more. The rearrangement joins TRBV11-2 to TRBJ2-1; perhaps TRBD2 as D (6 bases). The CDR3 has 16 residues. V was cut by 0 bases and J by 7 bases, with 16 bases left in between. Germline V gene data show CDR1 as SGHAT and CDR2 as FQNNGV. The CDR3 region has the DNA TGTGCCAGCAGCTTAGATCACGGGGGAGGACTAAATGAGCAGTTCTTC. Translation gives CASSLDHGGGLNEQFF.

This sequence joins TRBV6-5 and TRBJ1-1; 9 nucleotides match TRBD1. Trimming at V came to 4 bases and at J to 5 bases, leaving 5 bases not matched to a gene. The CDR3 consists of 14 residues. Germline V gene data show CDR1 as MNHEY and CDR2 as SVGAGI. The CDR3 region has the DNA TGTGCCAGCAGTTGGACAGGGGAGGGTACTGAAGCTTTCTTT. This codes for CASSWTGEGTEAFF.

This clonotype was seen many times. The gene calls are TRBV11-2 and TRBJ2-7; no clear D. This CDR3 has 15 amino acids. Deletions cut 4 bases from V and 2 bases from J, with 15 bases between. The germline gives CDR1 SGHAT, CDR2 FQNNGV. The CDR3 nucleotides are TGTGCCAGCAGCTGGCCTTCGGAACTTACCTACGAGCAGTACTTC. It specifies CASSWPSELTYEQYF.

The chain couples TRBV6-6 to TRBJ2-7; tentative D call: TRBD1 (6 bases). The CDR3 is 13 residues long. In germline, CDR1 is MNHNY, CDR2 SVGAGI (reference sequence). V was clipped by 6 bases and J by 6 bases, with 15 bases between them. The CDR3, as DNA: TGTGCCAGCAGCCTGACAGGCTTGGGCGAGCAGTACTTC. It is translated as CASSLTGLGEQYF.

Points on this clonotype: It may be a read error: a sequence one base away is much more abundant. The chain carries TRBV29-1 and TRBJ2-1, with D possibly matching TRBD2 (5 bases). The CDR3 extends over 15 amino acids. V was trimmed by 3 bases and J by 2 bases, leaving 14 bases between them. CDR1 and CDR2 (germline): SQVTM, ANQGSEA. CDR3 residues: CSVDGSRGPYNEQFF. The CDR3 nucleotides read TGCAGCGTTGATGGTTCGCGAGGGCCCTACAATGAGCAGTTCTTC.

Comments on this clonotype: A read error is possible here, since a much larger clone lies one base away. V and J are TRBV11-2 and TRBJ2-1; no firm D call. Germline V gives CDR1 SGHAT, CDR2 FQNNGV. This CDR3 region has 13 residues. CDR3 nucleotide sequence: TGTGTCAGCAGCCTTGACCTACCCAATGAGCAGTTCTTC. This codes for CVSSLDLPNEQFF.

The J gene is TRBJ1-4, the V gene TRBV4-1; weak D call: TRBD1 (6 bases). The CDR3 has 15 amino acids. Germline CDR1 and CDR2: MGHRA and YSYEKL. V was trimmed by 0 bases and J by 6 bases, leaving 11 bases between them. The CDR3 bases are TGCGCCAGCAGCCAAGAACCCGGACAGTATGAAAAACTGTTTTTT. This gives the protein CASSQEPGQYEKLFF.

This chain joins TRBV6-1 and TRBJ1-6, with D possibly TRBD1 on 5 matching bases. CDR3 length equals 18 residues. V was trimmed by 2 bases and J by 7 bases, leaving 21 bases between them. Germline V CDR1 and CDR2: MNHNS, SASEGT. CDR3 loop: CASSEFPPGQGGNSPLHF. The CDR3, as DNA: TGTGCCAGCAGTGAATTCCCTCCGGGGCAGGGAGGAAATTCACCCCTCCACTTT.

This clonotype was seen only a few times. This rearrangement joins TRBV4-1 to TRBJ2-5, with TRBD2 matching over 8 bases. Per germline, CDR1 MGHRA and CDR2 YSYEKL. After removal of 0 bases from V and 7 bases from J, the junction contained 4 bases not matched to a gene. CDR3 length: 14 residues. The CDR3 DNA reads as TGCGCCAGCAGCCAAGAGCAGGCGGGGGGGACCCAGTACTTC. This sequence encodes CASSQEQAGGTQYF.

The CDR3 loop is CASSKRLAEYNEQFF. The CDR3 DNA is TGTGCCAGCAGTAAGAGACTAGCAGAATACAATGAGCAGTTCTTC. The chain links TRBV6-1 to TRBJ2-1; 7 bases line up with TRBD2. Germline lookup yields CDR1 MNHNS and CDR2 SASEGT. The CDR3 is made up of 15 amino acids. The junction had 8 bases not matched to a gene; V was cut back by 5 bases and J by 4 bases.

The chain links TRBV7-9 to TRBJ1-4, with D unclear. Trimming took 6 bases from V and 8 from J, leaving 16 bases between them. The CDR3 sequence is 14 residues long. Germline-derived CDR1 and CDR2 are SEHNR and FQNEAQ (reference sequence). The CDR3 bases are TGTGCCAGCAGGAGACCAAGAGAGTTGGAAAAACTGTTTTTT. As protein: CASRRPRELEKLFF.

This clonotype was observed a few times. This clone may be a read error of a much larger clone one base away. This chain uses TRBV11-2 with TRBJ2-7; D unclear. The germline V gene encodes CDR1 SGHAT and CDR2 FQNNGV. The CDR3 loop spans 13 amino acids. The V end lost 5 bases, the J end lost 10 bases, and 18 bases lay between the germline ends. For the CDR3, the DNA is TGTGCCAGCAGCCAAACCCAGGAAGGCGATCAGTACTTC. This sequence encodes CASSQTQEGDQYF.

This chain connects TRBV11-2 to TRBJ1-1, with a possible D match to TRBD1 (5 bases). This CDR3 comprises 15 residues. The germline CDR1 and CDR2 sequences are SGHAT and FQNNGV. Trimming shortened V by 5 bases and J by 11 bases, and 24 bases separated the two germline ends. The DNA for the CDR3 is TGTGCCAGCAGCACACCCGGGGGGGTGAACACTGCGGCTTTCTTT. Translating gives CASSTPGGVNTAAFF.

There are many counts of this clonotype. The V and J genes are TRBV11-3 and TRBJ2-1, with D unclear. The CDR3 length is 13 residues. Germline V gene sequence: CDR1 SGHNT, CDR2 YENEEA. Trimming pared 1 base from V and 7 bases from J, leaving 8 bases between. Here the CDR3 DNA reads TGTGCCAGCAGCTTAGGGAATGTGAATGAGCAGTTCTTC. This codes for CASSLGNVNEQFF.

This clonotype was counted ten times or more. The V call is TRBV6-1, the J call TRBJ1-2, with a tentative D call TRBD1 (5 bases). From germline, CDR1 is MNHNS and CDR2 SASEGT. This CDR3 is built from 12 residues. Trimming left V 5 bases short and J 5 bases short, with 9 bases between. This chain's CDR3 is CASSPGGYGYTF. The CDR3 nucleotides are TGTGCCAGCAGTCCGGGGGGGTATGGCTACACCTTC.

Comments on this clonotype: Germline and junction disagree at one end, which may indicate a read error. The chain recombines TRBV29-1 with TRBJ1-2; perhaps TRBD1 as D (5 bases). The CDR3 is made up of 13 amino acids. Germline CDR1 and CDR2: SQVTM and ANQGSEA. The CDR3 reads CSVTGGNGYGNTF. The CDR3 coding sequence is TGCAGCGTGACGGGGGGTAACGGTTATGGCAACACCTTC.

CDR3 DNA: TGTGCCAGCAGCCCGGACAGTAGAGGGGGCACCGGGGAGCTGTTTTTT. This gives the protein CASSPDSRGGTGELFF. The chain recombines TRBV12-3 or TRBV12-4 with TRBJ2-2; possibly TRBD1 for D (6 bases). The CDR3 spans 16 residues. The V end lost 6 bases, the J end lost 4 bases, and 18 bases lay between the germline ends.

This clonotype was found once. One end of the junction does not line up with germline, which may come from a read error. This rearrangement joins TRBV11-2 to TRBJ2-7; D is unresolved. Germline V gene lookup returns CDR1 SGHAT and CDR2 FQNNGV. This CDR3 is built from 13 residues. Here the CDR3 reads CASSLDHSYEQYF. CDR3 coding DNA: TGTGCAAGCAGCTTAGATCATAGTTACGAGCAGTACTTC.

The chain employs TRBV6-2 or TRBV6-3 and TRBJ2-1; 7 nucleotides line up with TRBD2. The CDR3 is 15 amino acids. V lost 5 bases, J lost 2 bases, and 6 bases stayed unmatched. The V gene's germline CDR1 is MNHEY and CDR2 SVGEGT. CDR3: CASSLKRGAYNEQFF. CDR3 DNA: TGTGCCAGCAGTCTGAAGCGGGGCGCCTACAATGAGCAGTTCTTC.

For this clonotype: The junction departs from germline at one end; a sequencing error may be responsible. V and J are TRBV5-4 and TRBJ1-6; 9 bases map to TRBD1. Per germline, CDR1 SGHNT and CDR2 YYREEE (reference sequence). The length of the CDR3 is 14 residues. CDR3: CASRLTGGNSPLHF. CDR3 sequence (DNA): TGTGCTAGCAGACTGACAGGGGGGAATTCACCCCTCCACTTT.

This CDR3 is CASSLGFADMNTEAFF. The CDR3 nucleotides read TGTGCCAGCAGCTTAGGATTTGCGGACATGAACACTGAAGCTTTCTTT. The chain combines TRBV7-8 with TRBJ1-1; tentative D call: TRBD1 (5 bases). V lost 1 base, J lost 0 bases, and 12 bases lay in between. The CDR3 totals 16 residues. CDR1 is SGHVS and CDR2 is FQNEAQ in the germline V gene.

The rearrangement uses TRBV13 and TRBJ2-2, with D hard to call. The germline CDR1 and CDR2 sequences are PRHDT and FYEKMQ (reference sequence). V dropped 6 bases and J dropped 6 bases, with 11 bases sitting between them. The CDR3 is 13 residues long. The CDR3 is CASRVPRSGELFF. The CDR3 bases are TGTGCCAGCAGGGTCCCTCGTTCCGGGGAGCTGTTTTTT.

This clonotype was recorded many times. This sequence joins TRBV5-6 and TRBJ1-5; no definite D call. This CDR3 is built from 12 residues. V shed 4 bases and J shed 4 bases, with 6 bases lying between them. Germline CDR1 SGHDT, CDR2 YYEEEE. CDR3 amino acids: CASSGGNQPQHF. CDR3 DNA sequence: TGTGCCAGCAGCGGTGGGAATCAGCCCCAGCATTTT.

A word on this clonotype: A much larger clone lies a single base off, so this may be a read error. DNA of the CDR3: TGCCGCGTTGAATCCCGCAAGACTAGCGAGTCCTACGAGCAGTACTTC. It codes for CRVESRKTSESYEQYF. The rearrangement uses TRBV29-1 and TRBJ2-7; 8 bases are a match to TRBD2. The germline gives CDR1 SQVTM, CDR2 ANQGSEA. The CDR3 is made up of 16 amino acids.

A word on this clonotype: One end of the junction varies from germline; a read error may be responsible. The genes are TRBV11-2 and TRBJ2-2; TRBD1 aligns across 12 bases. This CDR3 is 16 amino acids long. Germline V gene data show CDR1 as SGHAT and CDR2 as FQNNGV. The DNA for the CDR3 is TGTGCCAGCAACCCCGGGACAGGGGGCAACACCGAGGAGCTGTTTTTT. It yields the protein CASNPGTGGNTEELFF.

In the case of this clonotype: The junction differs from germline at one of its ends, possibly a read error. V gene TRBV14 combines with J gene TRBJ1-1, with D tentatively TRBD1 (6 bases). CDR3 length: 13 amino acids. Germline V gives CDR1 SGHDN, CDR2 FVKESK. DNA for the CDR3: TGTGCCAGCAGCCGAAACAGGGACACTGAACCTTTCTTT. Protein: CASSRNRDTEPFF.